The 31 T cell receptor beta chains in this list originate from one sample, sequenced in a study of identical twins listed by TCRdb under 2016. Library preparation used 5' RACE. Data came from an Illumina HiSeq 2000. TCRdb reran the public reads through fastp at Q25 and MiXCR, keeping productive beta chains. Rows are combined by CDR3 protein, so each entry shows the most common genes and DNA. The sample includes about 190,000 distinct CDR3 sequences, with 15% to 20% observed a single time. 40% of the sample is in the top ten clones. These same records also appear under a second study, on T cells expressing NK-cell markers.

Sequences were obtained from CD8+ T cells sorted from blood. Receptors originate from a woman younger than 35 in good health.

By sample share, this clonotype is medium-sized. The rearrangement uses TRBV9 and TRBJ2-1; D gene ambiguous. Germline assignment: CDR1 SGDLS and CDR2 YYNGEE. V was trimmed by 0 bases and J by 2 bases, leaving 9 bases between them. This CDR3 is built from 15 residues. CDR3 region: CASSVEGNPYNEQFF. CDR3 DNA sequence: TGTGCCAGCAGCGTAGAAGGAAACCCCTACAATGAGCAGTTCTTC.

There are many counts of this clonotype. The chain combines TRBV5-6 with TRBJ2-1, with a tentative D call TRBD2 (5 bases). Germline loops: CDR1 SGHDT, CDR2 YYEEEE. The CDR3 loop spans 15 amino acids. V was cut by 4 bases and J by 1 base, with 12 bases left in between. The CDR3 region is CASSGGRVSYNEQFF. DNA for the CDR3: TGTGCCAGCAGCGGCGGGCGGGTGTCCTACAATGAGCAGTTCTTC.

This clonotype came up a few times. The genes are TRBV10-1 and TRBJ2-1; D might be TRBD2 (5 bases). The CDR3 length is 15 residues. V shed 0 bases and J shed 0 bases, with 6 bases lying between them. The germline V gene encodes CDR1 WNHNN and CDR2 SYGVQD (reference sequence). The CDR3 nucleotides are TGCGCCAGCAGTGAGTCGGGGAGCTCCTACAATGAGCAGTTCTTC. Protein sequence: CASSESGSSYNEQFF.

The chain combines TRBV7-6 with TRBJ2-3; perhaps TRBD1 as D (5 bases). V lost 2 bases, J lost 2 bases, and 11 bases lay in between. The CDR3 length is 15 residues. Germline V gene sequence: CDR1 SGHVS, CDR2 FNYEAQ. This chain's CDR3 is CASSLRGRATDTQYF. For the CDR3, the DNA is TGTGCCAGCAGCTTAAGGGGTCGGGCCACAGATACGCAGTATTTT.

The table lists this clonotype with a few counts. This chain joins TRBV13 and TRBJ1-1; 7 nucleotides align to TRBD1. Trimming took 2 bases from V and 6 from J; bases not matched to a gene: 9. The germline CDR1 and CDR2 sequences are PRHDT and FYEKMQ (reference sequence). The CDR3 consists of 15 residues. The CDR3 sequence is CASSLNQGVGSEAFF. The CDR3 coding sequence is TGTGCCAGCAGCTTAAATCAGGGGGTCGGGTCTGAAGCTTTCTTT.

V gene TRBV15 combines with J gene TRBJ2-7; D perhaps matches TRBD1 (6 bases). Germline V gene lookup returns CDR1 LNHNV and CDR2 YYDKDF (reference sequence). The CDR3 consists of 14 residues. Trimming took off 4 bases at V and 2 bases at J, with 12 bases between the two ends. CDR3 nucleotide sequence: TGTGCCACCAGCACCCGGGACAAGGCCTACGAGCAGTACTTC. This gives the protein CATSTRDKAYEQYF. The full variable domain, rest sourced from reference TRBV15 and TRBJ2-7, is DAMVIQNPRYQVTQFGKPVTLSCSQTLNHNVMYWYQQKSSQAPKLLFHYYDKDFNNEADTPDNFQSRRPNTSFCFLDIRSPGLGDTAMYLCATSTRDKAYEQYFGPGTRLTVT.

This clonotype was counted between two and nine times. The V gene is TRBV29-1, the J gene TRBJ1-2; 7 bases fit TRBD1. Trimming at V came to 6 bases and at J to 3 bases, leaving 4 bases not matched to a gene. The germline V gene has CDR1 SQVTM and CDR2 ANQGSEA. The CDR3 has 12 residues. CDR3 region: CSVATGDYGYTF. DNA for the CDR3: TGCAGCGTCGCCACAGGGGACTATGGCTACACCTTC.

The rearrangement uses TRBV28 and TRBJ2-5; the match to TRBD1 covers 9 bases. This CDR3 comprises 15 residues. The germline V gene encodes CDR1 MDHEN and CDR2 SYDVKM. Losses at the gene ends were 6 bases for V and 3 bases for J; bases not matched to a gene: 8. The CDR3 protein is CASSSRDRVEETQYF. CDR3 nucleotides: TGTGCCAGCAGCAGCCGGGACAGGGTGGAAGAGACCCAGTACTTC. Complete variable domain (other parts from reference TRBV28 and TRBJ2-5): DVKVTQSSRYLVKRTGEKVFLECVQDMDHENMFWYRQDPGLGLRLIYFSYDVKMKEKGDIPEGYSVSREKKERFSLILESASTNQTSMYLCASSSRDRVEETQYFGPGTRLLVL.

Comments on this clonotype: Germline and junction disagree at one end, which may indicate a read error. The rearrangement links TRBV12-3 or TRBV12-4 to TRBJ1-2; the D gene is possibly TRBD1 (5 bases). The CDR3 covers 13 residues. CDR3 sequence reads: CASTLGQGRGYTF. As DNA, the CDR3 is TGTGCCAGCACTTTAGGCCAGGGCCGTGGCTACACCTTC.

The rearrangement uses TRBV7-2 and TRBJ2-3; 12 bases match TRBD2. Germline loops: CDR1 SGHTA, CDR2 FQGNSA. This CDR3 has 19 amino acids. Losses at the gene ends were 2 bases for V and 1 base for J; bases not matched to a gene: 10. The CDR3, as DNA: TGTGCCAGCAGCTTAACACTAGCGGGAGGCCCCCCTGGCACAGATACGCAGTATTTT. Protein sequence: CASSLTLAGGPPGTDTQYF.

This clonotype was seen repeatedly, ten times or more. The J gene is TRBJ1-6, the V gene TRBV2; D gene ambiguous. Trimming took 4 bases from V and 10 from J, leaving 5 bases between them. This CDR3 spans 11 amino acids. Germline V gene sequence: CDR1 SNHLY, CDR2 FYNNEI. The CDR3 protein is CASSVRSPLHF. The CDR3 region has the DNA TGTGCCAGCAGTGTTCGGTCACCCCTCCACTTT.

The V and J genes are TRBV29-1 and TRBJ2-7; no clear D gene. Trimming took 4 bases from V and 6 from J, leaving 10 bases between them. CDR1 is SQVTM, CDR2 ANQGSEA, per germline. The CDR3 is made up of 11 amino acids. The DNA for the CDR3 is TGCAGCGTTGGACAAGGCCCCGAGCAGTACTTC. Its translation: CSVGQGPEQYF.

The J gene is TRBJ1-4, the V gene TRBV28; 8 positions match TRBD1. V was clipped by 6 bases and J by 8 bases; unmatched bases: 11. This CDR3 comprises 15 residues. CDR1 is MDHEN, CDR2 SYDVKM, per germline. The CDR3, as DNA: TGTGCCAGCAGCCCCGGACAGGGATATAGGGAAAAACTGTTTTTT. Translated: CASSPGQGYREKLFF.

The CDR3 coding sequence is TGTGCCAGCAGTCGCGTCCCGACGGGGCGCGGGGAGCTGTTTTTT. Translating it yields CASSRVPTGRGELFF. The gene calls are TRBV12-3 or TRBV12-4 and TRBJ2-2; D tentatively fits TRBD1 or TRBD2 (5 bases each). CDR3 length: 15 amino acids. V was pared by 5 bases and J by 7 bases, with 17 bases between.

The rearrangement links TRBV9 to TRBJ2-2, with D uncertain. This CDR3 spans 15 amino acids. V lost 2 bases, J lost 0 bases, and 8 bases lay in between. Per the germline V gene, CDR1 is SGDLS and CDR2 is YYNGEE. CDR3 in amino acids: CASSVWGSNTGELFF. In DNA form, the CDR3 reads TGTGCCAGCAGCGTGTGGGGATCGAACACCGGGGAGCTGTTTTTT.

V usage is TRBV4-1 and J usage is TRBJ2-1, with a tentative D call TRBD2 (5 bases). Germline CDR1 is MGHRA and CDR2 is YSYEKL. Trimming removed 1 base at V and 6 bases at J, with 10 bases between. This CDR3 is 14 amino acids long. The CDR3 DNA reads TGCGCCAGCAGCCAAGTTCGAGGGTCCAATGAGCAGTTCTTC. This codes for CASSQVRGSNEQFF.

The chain uses TRBV14 and TRBJ2-7; no clear D gene. Trimming stripped 1 base from V and 6 bases from J, with 4 bases between. The CDR3 length is 11 residues. From germline, CDR1 is SGHDN and CDR2 FVKESK. CDR3 in amino acids: CASSQASEQYF. DNA for the CDR3: TGTGCCAGCAGCCAAGCGAGCGAGCAGTACTTC.

This clonotype was counted a few times. V usage is TRBV11-2 and J usage is TRBJ2-7, with 11 bases identical to TRBD2. The V gene end was trimmed by 4 bases and the J gene end by 9 bases; junction bases not matched to a gene: 8. Germline loops: CDR1 SGHAT, CDR2 FQNNGV. CDR3 size: 14 residues. The CDR3, as DNA: TGTGCCAGCAGCTACATACTAGCGGGAGAAGGGCAGTACTTC. It yields the protein CASSYILAGEGQYF.

This clonotype came up a few times. CDR3 protein: CASSVEGTLSTDTQYF. CDR3 nucleotide sequence: TGTGCCAGCAGTGTGGAAGGAACACTTAGCACAGATACGCAGTATTTT. The rearrangement links TRBV14 to TRBJ2-3; the D is unclear. In germline, CDR1 is SGHDN, CDR2 FVKESK. The CDR3 has 16 residues. The V end was cut by 6 bases, the J end by 0 bases, with 16 bases between.

V usage is TRBV9 and J usage is TRBJ1-1; D remains ambiguous. Germline assignment: CDR1 SGDLS and CDR2 YYNGEE. This CDR3 has 13 residues. Trimming took off 3 bases at V and 4 bases at J, with 10 bases between the two ends. The CDR3 reads CASSAGPSTEAFF. The CDR3 DNA reads as TGTGCCAGCAGCGCTGGACCCAGCACTGAAGCTTTCTTT.

The J gene is TRBJ1-4, the V gene TRBV9, with D hard to call. Germline V CDR1 and CDR2: SGDLS, YYNGEE. Trimming took off 4 bases at V and 6 bases at J, with 13 bases between the two ends. There are 14 residues in the CDR3. In DNA form, the CDR3 reads TGTGCCAGCAGCCCGTCCCGAAGTGATGAAAAACTGTTTTTT. Translating it yields CASSPSRSDEKLFF. Filled out from reference TRBV9 and TRBJ1-4, the complete variable domain reads DSGVTQTPKHLITATGQRVTLRCSPRSGDLSVYWYQQSLDQGLQFLIQYYNGEERAKGNILERFSAQQFPDLHSELNLSSLELGDSALYFCASSPSRSDEKLFFGSGTQLSVL.

This clonotype showed up just a few times. The J gene is TRBJ2-1, the V gene TRBV9; TRBD1 might be the D (6 bases). CDR3 length: 14 residues. The germline V gene has CDR1 SGDLS and CDR2 YYNGEE. Trimming left V 4 bases short and J 5 bases short, with 13 bases between. CDR3 sequence reads: CASSPPRGNNEQFF. CDR3 coding DNA: TGTGCCAGCAGCCCCCCAAGGGGGAACAATGAGCAGTTCTTC. Full variable domain (outside the CDR3, taken from reference TRBV9 and TRBJ2-1): DSGVTQTPKHLITATGQRVTLRCSPRSGDLSVYWYQQSLDQGLQFLIQYYNGEERAKGNILERFSAQQFPDLHSELNLSSLELGDSALYFCASSPPRGNNEQFFGPGTRLTVL.

V gene TRBV27 combines with J gene TRBJ2-1; TRBD2 matches at 7 bases. The CDR3 is made up of 15 amino acids. Germline V gene sequence: CDR1 MNHEY, CDR2 SMNVEV (reference sequence). V dropped 2 bases and J dropped 4; count of bases not matched to a gene: 5. DNA for the CDR3: TGTGCCAGCAGTTTAATCGCTAGCGGATACAATGAGCAGTTCTTC. It translates to CASSLIASGYNEQFF.

The V and J genes are TRBV7-2 and TRBJ2-7; 13 bases match TRBD2. The CDR3 covers 16 residues. Germline CDR1 SGHTA, CDR2 FQGNSA. The V segment lost 5 bases and the J segment 12 bases; nucleotides outside the gene matches: 16. The CDR3 protein is CASSDEPGLAGTRWYF. The CDR3 coding sequence is TGTGCCAGCAGCGACGAACCGGGACTAGCGGGAACCCGGTGGTACTTC.

V gene TRBV6-4 combines with J gene TRBJ1-5; no clear D gene. The CDR3 is 15 amino acids. V was trimmed by 5 bases and J by 5 bases, leaving 16 bases between them. The V gene's germline CDR1 is MRHNA and CDR2 SNTAGT. The CDR3 DNA follows: TGTGCCAGCAGTCCACGGGGAAATGGGGATCAGCCCCAGCATTTT. Its translation: CASSPRGNGDQPQHF.

This clonotype was observed a few times. The chain couples TRBV6-2 or TRBV6-3 to TRBJ2-7; 8 positions match TRBD2. This CDR3 has 17 residues. Looked up from germline, CDR1 is MNHEY and CDR2 is SVGEGT. V was clipped by 6 bases and J by 4 bases; unmatched bases: 17. The CDR3 is CASRPSYRTGRAYEQYF. CDR3 coding DNA: TGTGCCAGCAGGCCCTCCTATCGTACCGGGAGGGCTTACGAGCAGTACTTC.

The chain carries TRBV7-8 and TRBJ2-7; a weak D match, TRBD1 (5 bases). The CDR3 contains 14 residues. Trimming pared 5 bases from V and 4 bases from J, leaving 15 bases between. CDR1 and CDR2 from the germline V gene are SGHVS and FQNEAQ. The DNA for the CDR3 is TGTGCCAGCAGCCTGCCAAGGACACCTTACGAGCAGTACTTC. Residues: CASSLPRTPYEQYF. The whole variable domain, filled in from reference TRBV7-8 and TRBJ2-7, reads GAGVSQSPRYKVAKRGQDVALRCDPISGHVSLFWYQQALGQGPEFLTYFQNEAQLDKSGLPSDRFFAERPEGSVSTLKIQRTQQEDSAVYLCASSLPRTPYEQYFGPGTRLTVT.

A few counts support this clonotype. The CDR3 loop reads CASSATGTGTNEQFF. CDR3 nucleotides: TGTGCCAGCAGCGCGACCGGGACAGGGACCAATGAGCAGTTCTTC. The chain has TRBV7-9 and TRBJ2-1; 9 nucleotides agree with TRBD1. Germline CDR1 SEHNR, CDR2 FQNEAQ (reference sequence). This CDR3 is 15 amino acids long. J lost 6 bases, V lost 5 bases, and 8 bases had no gene match. The full variable domain, completed using reference TRBV7-9 and TRBJ2-1, is DTGVSQNPRHKITKRGQNVTFRCDPISEHNRLYWYRQTLGQGPEFLTYFQNEAQLEKSRLLSDRFSAERPKGSFSTLEIQRTEQGDSAMYLCASSATGTGTNEQFFGPGTRLTVL.

In its sample, this clonotype was seen a few times. The V gene is TRBV7-9, the J gene TRBJ2-2; 10 bases map to TRBD2. V was clipped by 2 bases and J by 5 bases; unmatched bases: 5. The V gene's germline CDR1 is SEHNR and CDR2 FQNEAQ (reference sequence). This CDR3 comprises 16 residues. CDR3 in DNA: TGTGCCAGCAGCTTATCTAGCGGGGGAACGACCGGGGAGCTGTTTTTT. The encoded protein is CASSLSSGGTTGELFF.

In this sample, this clonotype turned up a few times. The CDR3, as DNA: TGTGCCAGCAGCTCCCTCGCCGGGCCAGTCGGCACAGATACGCAGTATTTT. It translates to CASSSLAGPVGTDTQYF. V gene TRBV7-9 combines with J gene TRBJ2-3; D not resolved. The CDR3 has 17 amino acids. The germline V gene encodes CDR1 SEHNR and CDR2 FQNEAQ (reference sequence). Trimming removed 4 bases at V and 1 base at J, with 18 bases between.

The CDR3 reads CASSSSEWPYF. The DNA for the CDR3 is TGTGCCAGCAGCTCGAGTGAATGGCCGTACTTC. The chain combines TRBV7-2 with TRBJ2-7, with unresolved D. The V end lost 4 bases, the J end lost 12 bases, and 13 bases lay between the germline ends. CDR3 length: 11 amino acids. Per germline, CDR1 SGHTA and CDR2 FQGNSA. Full variable domain (outside the CDR3, taken from reference TRBV7-2 and TRBJ2-7): GAGVSQSPSNKVTEKGKDVELRCDPISGHTALYWYRQSLGQGLEFLIYFQGNSAPDKSGLPSDRFSAERTGGSVSTLTIQRTQQEDSAVYLCASSSSEWPYFGPGTRLTVT.